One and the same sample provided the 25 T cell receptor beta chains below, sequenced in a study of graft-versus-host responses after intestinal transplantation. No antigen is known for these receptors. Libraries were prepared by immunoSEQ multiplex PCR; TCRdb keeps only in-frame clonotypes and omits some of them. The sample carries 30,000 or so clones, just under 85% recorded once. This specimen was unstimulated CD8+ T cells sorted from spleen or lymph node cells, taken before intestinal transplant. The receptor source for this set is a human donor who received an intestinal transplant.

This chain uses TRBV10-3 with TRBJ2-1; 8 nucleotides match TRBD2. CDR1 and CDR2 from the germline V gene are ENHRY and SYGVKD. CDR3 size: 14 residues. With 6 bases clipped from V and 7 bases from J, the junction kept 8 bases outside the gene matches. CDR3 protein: CAISLRLATNEQFF. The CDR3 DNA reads TGTGCCATCAGCCTTAGACTAGCGACTAATGAGCAGTTCTTC.

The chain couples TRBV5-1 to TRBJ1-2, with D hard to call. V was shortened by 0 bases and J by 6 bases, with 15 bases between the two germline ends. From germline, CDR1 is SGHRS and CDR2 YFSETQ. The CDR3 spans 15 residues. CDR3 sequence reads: CASSLGGGYADGYTF. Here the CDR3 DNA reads TGCGCCAGCAGCTTGGGAGGTGGTTACGCGGATGGCTACACCTTC.

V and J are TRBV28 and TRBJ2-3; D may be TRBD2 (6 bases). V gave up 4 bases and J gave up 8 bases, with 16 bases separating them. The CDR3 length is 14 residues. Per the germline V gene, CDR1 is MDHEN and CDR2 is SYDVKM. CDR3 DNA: TGTGCCAGCAGTTCCGGGACTCCCCGGGTTACGCAGTATTTT. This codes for CASSSGTPRVTQYF.

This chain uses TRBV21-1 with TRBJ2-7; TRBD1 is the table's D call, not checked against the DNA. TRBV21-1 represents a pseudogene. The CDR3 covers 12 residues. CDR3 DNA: TGTCCCCGGAGACAGGCTTCCTACGAGCAGTACTTC. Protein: CPRRQASYEQYF.

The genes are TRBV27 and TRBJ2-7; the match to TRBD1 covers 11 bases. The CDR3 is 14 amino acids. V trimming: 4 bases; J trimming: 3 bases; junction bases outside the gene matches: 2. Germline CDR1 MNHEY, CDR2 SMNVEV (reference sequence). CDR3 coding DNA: TGTGCCAGCAGTTACGGGACAGGGGGCTACGAGCAGTACTTC. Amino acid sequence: CASSYGTGGYEQYF.

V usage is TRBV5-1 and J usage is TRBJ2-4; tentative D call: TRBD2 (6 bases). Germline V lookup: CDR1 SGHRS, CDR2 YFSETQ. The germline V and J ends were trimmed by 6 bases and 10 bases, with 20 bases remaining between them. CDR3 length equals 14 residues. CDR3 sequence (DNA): TGCGCCAGCACGGGAGCAGGGCGCACAGGAATTCAGTACTTC. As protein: CASTGAGRTGIQYF.

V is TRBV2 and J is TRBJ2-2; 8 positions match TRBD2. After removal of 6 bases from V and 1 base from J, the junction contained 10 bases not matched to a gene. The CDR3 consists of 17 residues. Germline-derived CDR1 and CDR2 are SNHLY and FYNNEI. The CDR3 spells CASRNIPAGVNTGELFF. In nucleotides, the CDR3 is TGTGCCAGCAGGAATATCCCAGCGGGGGTGAACACCGGGGAGCTGTTTTTT.

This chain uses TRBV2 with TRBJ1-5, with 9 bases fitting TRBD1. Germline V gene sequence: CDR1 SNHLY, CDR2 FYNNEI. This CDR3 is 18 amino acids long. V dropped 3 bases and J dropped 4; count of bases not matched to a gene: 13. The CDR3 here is CASSDRDRVLFRNQPQHF. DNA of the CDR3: TGTGCCAGCAGTGATCGGGACAGGGTCTTATTTCGGAATCAGCCCCAGCATTTT.

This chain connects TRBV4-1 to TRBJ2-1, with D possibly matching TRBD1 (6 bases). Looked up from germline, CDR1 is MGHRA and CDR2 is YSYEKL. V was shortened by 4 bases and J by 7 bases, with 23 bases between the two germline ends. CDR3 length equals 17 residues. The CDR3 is CASSLKMTGFERNEQFF. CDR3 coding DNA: TGCGCCAGCAGCCTAAAGATGACAGGCTTCGAACGGAATGAGCAGTTCTTC.

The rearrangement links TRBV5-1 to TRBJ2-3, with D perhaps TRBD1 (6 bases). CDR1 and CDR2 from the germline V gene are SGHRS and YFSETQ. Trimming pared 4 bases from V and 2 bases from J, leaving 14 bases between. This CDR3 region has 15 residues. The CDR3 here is CASSPSVGHTDTQYF. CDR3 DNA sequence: TGCGCCAGCAGCCCCTCGGTGGGACACACAGATACGCAGTATTTT.

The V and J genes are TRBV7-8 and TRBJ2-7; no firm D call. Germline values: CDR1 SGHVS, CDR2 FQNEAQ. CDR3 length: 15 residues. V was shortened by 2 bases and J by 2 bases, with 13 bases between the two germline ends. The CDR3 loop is CASSLIPPRTYEQYF. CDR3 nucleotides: TGTGCCAGCAGCTTAATCCCCCCTAGAACCTACGAGCAGTACTTC. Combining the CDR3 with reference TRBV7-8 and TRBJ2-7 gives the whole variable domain GAGVSQSPRYKVAKRGQDVALRCDPISGHVSLFWYQQALGQGPEFLTYFQNEAQLDKSGLPSDRFFAERPEGSVSTLKIQRTQQEDSAVYLCASSLIPPRTYEQYFGPGTRLTVT.

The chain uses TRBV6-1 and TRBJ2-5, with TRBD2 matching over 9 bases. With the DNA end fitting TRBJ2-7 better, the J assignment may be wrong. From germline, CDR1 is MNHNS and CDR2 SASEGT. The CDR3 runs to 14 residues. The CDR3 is CAAKVLAGFYEQYF. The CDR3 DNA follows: TGTGCCGCCAAGGTACTAGCGGGTTTCTACGAGCAGTACTTC.

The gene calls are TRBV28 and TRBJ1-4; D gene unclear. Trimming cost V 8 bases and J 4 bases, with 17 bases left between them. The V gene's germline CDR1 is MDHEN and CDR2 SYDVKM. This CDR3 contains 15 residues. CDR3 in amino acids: CASSPNLGGNEKLFF. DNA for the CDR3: TGTGCCAGCTCACCTAACCTGGGAGGTAATGAAAAACTGTTTTTT.

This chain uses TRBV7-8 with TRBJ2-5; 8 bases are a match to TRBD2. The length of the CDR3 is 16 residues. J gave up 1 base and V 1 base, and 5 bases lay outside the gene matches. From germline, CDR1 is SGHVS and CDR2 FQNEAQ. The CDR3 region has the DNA TGTGCCAGCAGCTTAGAAGTGCGGGGGGTCCAAGAGACCCAGTACTTC. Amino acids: CASSLEVRGVQETQYF.

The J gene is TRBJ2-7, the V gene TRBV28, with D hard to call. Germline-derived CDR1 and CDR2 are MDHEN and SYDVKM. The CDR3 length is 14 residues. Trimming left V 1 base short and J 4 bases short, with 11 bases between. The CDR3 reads CASSLSPSLYEQYF. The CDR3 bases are TGTGCCAGCAGTTTATCTCCTAGTCTGTACGAGCAGTACTTC.

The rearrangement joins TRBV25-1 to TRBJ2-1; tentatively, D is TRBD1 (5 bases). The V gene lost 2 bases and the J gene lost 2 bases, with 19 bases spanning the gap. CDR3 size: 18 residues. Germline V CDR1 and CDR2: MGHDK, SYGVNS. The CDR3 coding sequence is TGTGCCAGCAGTGAAATGGGGCTTCGGAAGGTGACCTACAATGAGCAGTTCTTC. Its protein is CASSEMGLRKVTYNEQFF.

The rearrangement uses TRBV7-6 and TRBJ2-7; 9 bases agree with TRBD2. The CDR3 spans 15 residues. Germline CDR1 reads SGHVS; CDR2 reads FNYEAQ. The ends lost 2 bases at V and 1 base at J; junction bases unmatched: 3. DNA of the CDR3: TGTGCCAGCAGCTTATGGCGGGGGGGATCCTACGAGCAGTACTTC. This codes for CASSLWRGGSYEQYF.

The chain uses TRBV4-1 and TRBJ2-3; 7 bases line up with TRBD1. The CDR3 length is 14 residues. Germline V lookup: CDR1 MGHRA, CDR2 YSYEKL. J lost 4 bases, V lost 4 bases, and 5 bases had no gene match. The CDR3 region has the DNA TGCGCCAGCAGCCTCGACAGGGTTGCAGATACGCAGTATTTT. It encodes CASSLDRVADTQYF.

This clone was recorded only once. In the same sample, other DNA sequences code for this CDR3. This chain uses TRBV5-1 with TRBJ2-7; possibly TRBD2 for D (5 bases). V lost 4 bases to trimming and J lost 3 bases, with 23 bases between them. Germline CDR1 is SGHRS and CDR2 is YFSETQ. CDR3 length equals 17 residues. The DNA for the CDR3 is TGCGCCAGCAGCCCGGTTACCGTGGGCGGGTATTTCTACGAGCAGTACTTC. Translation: CASSPVTVGGYFYEQYF.

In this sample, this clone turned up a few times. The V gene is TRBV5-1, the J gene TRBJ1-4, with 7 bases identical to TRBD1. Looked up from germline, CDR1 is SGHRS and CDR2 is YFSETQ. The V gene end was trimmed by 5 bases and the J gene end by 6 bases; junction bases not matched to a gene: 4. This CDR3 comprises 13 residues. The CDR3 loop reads CASSVTGDEKLFF. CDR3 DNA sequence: TGCGCCAGCAGTGTCACAGGGGATGAAAAACTGTTTTTT.

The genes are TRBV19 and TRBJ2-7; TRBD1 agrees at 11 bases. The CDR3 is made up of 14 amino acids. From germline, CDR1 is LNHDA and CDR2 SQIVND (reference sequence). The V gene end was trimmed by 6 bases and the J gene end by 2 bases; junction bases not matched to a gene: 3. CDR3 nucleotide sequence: TGTGCCAGTAGACCGGGACAGGGGGCCTACGAGCAGTACTTC. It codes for CASRPGQGAYEQYF.

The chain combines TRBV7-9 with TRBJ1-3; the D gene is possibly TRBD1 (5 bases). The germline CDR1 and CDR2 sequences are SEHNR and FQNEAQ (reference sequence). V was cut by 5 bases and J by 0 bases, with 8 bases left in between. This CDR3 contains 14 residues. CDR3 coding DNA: TGTGCCAGCAGCAAGACAGACTCTGGAAACACCATATATTTT. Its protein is CASSKTDSGNTIYF.

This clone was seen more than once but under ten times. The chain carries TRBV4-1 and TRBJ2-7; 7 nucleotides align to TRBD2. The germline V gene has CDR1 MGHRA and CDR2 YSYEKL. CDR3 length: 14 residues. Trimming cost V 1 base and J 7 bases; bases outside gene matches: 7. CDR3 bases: TGCGCCAGCAGCCAAGGGACTAGTACGAGAGAGCAGTACTTC. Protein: CASSQGTSTREQYF.

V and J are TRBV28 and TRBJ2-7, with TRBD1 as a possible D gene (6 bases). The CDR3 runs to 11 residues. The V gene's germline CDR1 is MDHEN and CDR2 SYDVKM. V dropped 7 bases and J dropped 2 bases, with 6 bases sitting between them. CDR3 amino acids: CASTGAYEQYF. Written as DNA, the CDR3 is TGTGCCAGCACAGGGGCCTACGAGCAGTACTTC.

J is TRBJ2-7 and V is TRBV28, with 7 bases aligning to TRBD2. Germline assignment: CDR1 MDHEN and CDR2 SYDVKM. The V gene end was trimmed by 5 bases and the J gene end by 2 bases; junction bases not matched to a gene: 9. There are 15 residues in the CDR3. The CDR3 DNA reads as TGTGCCAGCAGTGACCGTAGCGGGCCCGCCTACGAGCAGTACTTC. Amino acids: CASSDRSGPAYEQYF.